Following are 26 T cell receptor beta chains from one sample sequenced in a study of blood T cell repertoires in COVID-19. The method was immunoSEQ multiplex PCR; TCRdb's version includes in-frame clones alone and lacks a portion of them. The table lists around 240,000 clones, about 88% of them singletons. The sample taken for sequencing was peripheral blood. These receptors originate from a man in his forties with acute or convalescent COVID-19.

The chain has TRBV30 and TRBJ2-6; unclear D gene. The CDR3 is 13 residues long. Germline V gene sequence: CDR1 GTSNPN, CDR2 SVGIG (reference sequence). Trimming cost V 2 bases and J 4 bases, with 6 bases left between them. Here the CDR3 DNA reads TGTGCCTGGAGTCCCGTCGGGGCCAACGTCCTGACTTTC. Protein product: CAWSPVGANVLTF.

The gene calls are TRBV5-6 and TRBJ2-3, with 12 bases matching TRBD2. The CDR3 spans 16 residues. CDR1 is SGHDT, CDR2 YYEEEE, per germline. V lost 0 bases to trimming and J lost 8 bases; unmatched junction nucleotides: 7. The CDR3 coding sequence is TGTGCCAGCAGCTTGGGGCTAGCGGGGGGGCGGAGTACGCAGTATTTT. The encoded protein is CASSLGLAGGRSTQYF.

The chain is built from TRBV19 and TRBJ1-3; D ambiguous. The CDR3 loop spans 15 amino acids. From germline, CDR1 is LNHDA and CDR2 SQIVND (reference sequence). V lost 1 base and J lost 1, with 8 bases in between. CDR3 sequence: CASSIGGRSGNTIYF. For the CDR3, the DNA is TGTGCCAGTAGTATAGGCGGAAGATCTGGAAACACCATATATTTT. The full variable domain, completed using reference TRBV19 and TRBJ1-3, is DGGITQSPKYLFRKEGQNVTLSCEQNLNHDAMYWYRQDPGQGLRLIYYSQIVNDFQKGDIAEGYSVSREKKESFPLTVTSAQKNPTAFYLCASSIGGRSGNTIYFGEGSWLTVV.

This clone has more than one count but fewer than ten. The chain recombines TRBV4-1 with TRBJ2-7; the D is unclear. The ends were cut back, 3 bases at V and 1 base at J, with 4 bases in the middle. The CDR3 has 12 residues. CDR1 MGHRA and CDR2 YSYEKL come from the germline V gene. Here the CDR3 reads CASSQESYEQYF. The CDR3, as DNA: TGCGCCAGCAGCCAGGAGTCCTACGAGCAGTACTTC.

CDR3: CASSHYLGQGRNEQYF. The CDR3 nucleotides are TGTGCCAGCAGCCATTACCTGGGACAGGGGCGTAACGAGCAGTACTTC. The chain carries TRBV5-8 and TRBJ2-7, with 10 nucleotides matching TRBD1. Trimming took 4 bases from V and 5 from J; bases not matched to a gene: 12. This CDR3 is built from 16 residues. The V gene's germline CDR1 is SGHTS and CDR2 YDEGEE. Variable domain in full (rest from reference TRBV5-8 and TRBJ2-7): EAGVTQSPTHLIKTRGQQATLRCSPISGHTSVYWYQQALGLGLQFLLWYDEGEERNRGNFPPRFSGRQFPNYSSELNVNALELEDSALYLCASSHYLGQGRNEQYFGPGTRLTVT.

This chain joins TRBV7-3 and TRBJ1-1, with D maybe TRBD1 (5 bases). The V end lost 5 bases, the J end lost 1 base, and 8 bases lay between the germline ends. The CDR3 has 13 residues. Germline V gene lookup returns CDR1 SGHTA and CDR2 FQGTGA. CDR3 sequence (DNA): TGTGCCAGCAGCCGACAGAGGAACACTGAAGCTTTCTTT. Protein: CASSRQRNTEAFF.

V is TRBV28 and J is TRBJ1-5; TRBD1 agrees at 8 bases. With 7 bases clipped from V and 0 bases from J, the junction kept 14 bases outside the gene matches. The CDR3 is 18 amino acids. The germline V gene encodes CDR1 MDHEN and CDR2 SYDVKM. This CDR3 is CASTRTGNNLYSNQPQHF. The CDR3 DNA reads as TGTGCCAGCACTCGGACAGGGAATAACCTATATAGCAATCAGCCCCAGCATTTT.

The chain links TRBV7-6 to TRBJ2-2, with a weak D call TRBD2 (6 bases). Germline V gene sequence: CDR1 SGHVS, CDR2 FNYEAQ. The V gene lost 10 bases and the J gene lost 6 bases, with 12 bases spanning the gap. The CDR3 sequence is 12 residues long. The CDR3 reads CAISGEAGELFF. The CDR3 DNA is TGTGCCATTTCGGGGGAAGCCGGGGAGCTGTTTTTT.

This chain links TRBV6-4 with TRBJ1-1; D ambiguous. This CDR3 is 13 amino acids long. Germline CDR1 is MRHNA and CDR2 is SNTAGT. V was pared by 5 bases and J by 2 bases, with 9 bases between. CDR3: CASSLAGNTEAFF. As DNA, the CDR3 is TGTGCCAGCAGTCTGGCAGGCAACACTGAAGCTTTCTTT.

The chain combines TRBV6-5 with TRBJ1-1; D possibly corresponds to TRBD1 (6 bases). Trimming left V 0 bases short and J 0 bases short, with 11 bases between. Germline V gene lookup returns CDR1 MNHEY and CDR2 SVGAGI. The CDR3 totals 16 residues. CDR3 nucleotide sequence: TGTGCCAGCAGTTACTCGAGGACAGTCATGAACACTGAAGCTTTCTTT. Amino acids: CASSYSRTVMNTEAFF.

The gene calls are TRBV24-1 and TRBJ2-2; 11 bases line up with TRBD1. The length of the CDR3 is 17 residues. The junction had 2 bases not matched to a gene; V was cut back by 3 bases and J by 0 bases. Germline loops: CDR1 KGHDR, CDR2 SFDVKD. CDR3 nucleotides: TGTGCCACCAGTGATGGGGACAGGGGGTCGAACACCGGGGAGCTGTTTTTT. It translates to CATSDGDRGSNTGELFF.

The chain recombines TRBV19 with TRBJ1-5; 10 bases line up with TRBD1. The CDR3 length is 18 residues. Germline V CDR1 and CDR2: LNHDA, SQIVND (reference sequence). Trimming at V came to 1 base and at J to 7 bases, leaving 13 bases not matched to a gene. Here the CDR3 reads CASSIGPGQGVWGQPQHF. CDR3 in DNA: TGTGCCAGTAGTATAGGTCCTGGACAGGGGGTTTGGGGGCAGCCCCAGCATTTT.

This clone was seen only a few times. This chain uses TRBV23-1 with TRBJ2-7; D possibly corresponds to TRBD2 (5 bases). TRBV23-1 is annotated as an ORF whose role is uncertain. V lost 10 bases, J lost 3 bases, and 22 bases lay in between. The CDR3 has 15 amino acids. The CDR3 is CAIRGPWPRYYEQYF. CDR3 coding DNA: TGCGCCATTAGAGGGCCCTGGCCCCGCTACTACGAGCAGTACTTC.

As to this clone: At one end the junction does not follow the germline gene, possibly because of a read error. This chain joins TRBV7-3 and TRBJ2-3, with TRBD2 matching over 8 bases. The CDR3 spans 15 residues. Germline values: CDR1 SGHTA, CDR2 FQGTGA. DNA for the CDR3: TGTGCCAGCAGCCCAGGACTAGCAAGCAAAGATACGCAGTATTTT. Translation gives CASSPGLASKDTQYF.

The V and J genes are TRBV24-1 and TRBJ2-1; TRBD2 might be the D (6 bases). From germline, CDR1 is KGHDR and CDR2 SFDVKD. The CDR3 sequence is 15 residues long. V was shortened by 9 bases and J by 8 bases, with 22 bases between the two germline ends. The CDR3 region is CATADGTAVGDEQFF. CDR3 nucleotide sequence: TGTGCCACCGCCGATGGGACTGCCGTGGGCGATGAGCAGTTCTTC.

V is TRBV2 and J is TRBJ2-3; 7 positions agree with TRBD1. Germline CDR1 reads SNHLY; CDR2 reads FYNNEI. The CDR3 contains 14 residues. V lost 6 bases to trimming and J lost 0 bases; unmatched junction nucleotides: 3. CDR3 bases: TGTGCCAGCAGCGCACAGGGGAGCACAGATACGCAGTATTTT. It yields the protein CASSAQGSTDTQYF.

The V and J genes are TRBV11-3 and TRBJ2-3; D is possibly TRBD1 (5 bases). CDR1 is SGHNT, CDR2 YENEEA, per germline. Trimming took off 3 bases at V and 5 bases at J, with 9 bases between the two ends. The CDR3 runs 13 residues. The CDR3 DNA is TGTGCCAGCAGCTTTGGCAGGGAAGATACGCAGTATTTT. As protein: CASSFGREDTQYF.

This chain connects TRBV6-5 to TRBJ1-1; no clear D gene. Per germline, CDR1 MNHEY and CDR2 SVGAGI. The CDR3 is made up of 15 amino acids. Trimming pared 10 bases from V and 2 bases from J, leaving 20 bases between. CDR3 loop: CATYPDSLLNTEAFF. For the CDR3, the DNA is TGTGCCACGTACCCCGATAGTTTGCTAAACACTGAAGCTTTCTTT.

This chain's CDR3 is CAISDDNAEAFF. In DNA form, the CDR3 reads TGTGCCATCAGTGATGACAATGCTGAAGCTTTCTTT. The chain couples TRBV10-3 to TRBJ1-1; D unclear. Trimming shortened V by 3 bases and J by 6 bases, and 8 bases separated the two germline ends. The CDR3 contains 12 residues. CDR1 ENHRY and CDR2 SYGVKD come from the germline V gene.

With regard to this clone: Sequence at one end of the junction differs from germline and may be a read error. V is TRBV27 and J is TRBJ2-7, with TRBD2 matching over 8 bases. The CDR3 runs to 17 residues. The germline CDR1 and CDR2 sequences are MNHEY and SMNVEV (reference sequence). The CDR3: CASSRTPGTSNSHEQYF. The CDR3 DNA sequence: TGTGCCAGCAGTAGGACCCCCGGGACTAGTAACTCCCACGAGCAGTACTTC.

The count of this clone is one. This chain joins TRBV7-9 and TRBJ1-1; 8 bases match TRBD1. Trimming removed 7 bases from V and 6 bases from J; junction bases left unmatched: 10. Per the germline V gene, CDR1 is SEHNR and CDR2 is FQNEAQ (reference sequence). The CDR3 is 14 residues long. The CDR3 sequence: CASIVGQGWPEAFF. The CDR3 DNA reads TGTGCCAGCATCGTCGGACAGGGATGGCCTGAAGCTTTCTTT. The variable domain in full, completed from reference TRBV7-9 and TRBJ1-1, reads DTGVSQNPRHKITKRGQNVTFRCDPISEHNRLYWYRQTLGQGPEFLTYFQNEAQLEKSRLLSDRFSAERPKGSFSTLEIQRTEQGDSAMYLCASIVGQGWPEAFFGQGTRLTVV.

The chain links TRBV7-9 to TRBJ1-5; no firm D call. The CDR3 is made up of 15 amino acids. Germline assignment: CDR1 SEHNR and CDR2 FQNEAQ (reference sequence). V lost 3 bases and J lost 0, with 9 bases in between. The CDR3 is CASSFGDSSNQPQHF. In DNA form, the CDR3 reads TGTGCCAGCAGCTTCGGGGATTCTAGCAATCAGCCCCAGCATTTT.

The chain employs TRBV27 and TRBJ2-3, with 11 bases matching TRBD2. Germline lookup yields CDR1 MNHEY and CDR2 SMNVEV (reference sequence). This CDR3 is 15 amino acids long. J lost 3 bases, V lost 6 bases, and 5 bases had no gene match. The CDR3 loop reads CASSYSGGETDTQYF. DNA for the CDR3: TGTGCCAGCAGCTATAGCGGGGGGGAGACAGATACGCAGTATTTT.

The rearrangement uses TRBV3-1 (or the pseudogene TRBV3-2) and TRBJ1-5; D remains ambiguous. Germline CDR1 and CDR2: LGHDT and YNNKEL (reference sequence). This CDR3 comprises 12 residues. V was cut by 4 bases and J by 4 bases, with 5 bases left in between. As DNA, the CDR3 is TGTGCCAGCAGCCTGGCTAATCAGCCCCAGCATTTT. This translates into CASSLANQPQHF.

This clone is a singleton in its sample. V gene TRBV3-1 (or the pseudogene TRBV3-2) combines with J gene TRBJ1-4, with 7 bases that match TRBD1. Trimming cost V 2 bases and J 3 bases; bases outside gene matches: 3. The CDR3 covers 15 residues. Germline values: CDR1 LGHDT, CDR2 YNNKEL (reference sequence). The CDR3 loop reads CASSQRQGPNEKLFF. The CDR3 bases are TGTGCCAGCAGCCAACGACAGGGACCTAATGAAAAACTGTTTTTT.

This chain uses TRBV27 with TRBJ2-2; no reliable D call. Germline V CDR1 and CDR2: MNHEY, SMNVEV (reference sequence). V lost 5 bases and J 3 bases, leaving 10 bases between the germline ends. This CDR3 has 14 amino acids. DNA for the CDR3: TGTGCCAGCAGTACTATAAAGTACACCGGGGAGCTGTTTTTT. It specifies CASSTIKYTGELFF.